Shown below are 6 T cell receptor beta chains from a single sample sequenced in a study of neoadjuvant anti-PD-1 for oral cavity cancer. This table comes from immunoSEQ multiplex PCR, and its TCRdb copy is limited to in-frame clones, with some not included. The table has about 15,000 clones, approximately 65% seen once. Sample: PBMCs, taken before nivolumab (anti-PD-1) treatment. These receptors were collected from a person aged 35 to 85 with oral cavity squamous cell carcinoma.

This clone was found a few times. The V gene is TRBV27, the J gene TRBJ2-7, with 10 bases that match TRBD2. After removal of 1 base from V and 5 bases from J, the junction contained 5 bases not matched to a gene. This CDR3 comprises 15 residues. Per germline, CDR1 MNHEY and CDR2 SMNVEV (reference sequence). CDR3 coding DNA: TGTGCCAGCAGTTTATGGACTAGCGGCCAACACGAGCAGTACTTC. This sequence encodes CASSLWTSGQHEQYF.

The chain uses TRBV5-1 and TRBJ1-2; 9 positions agree with TRBD1. Unmatched junction bases numbered 2, after V lost 0 bases and J lost 5 bases. The CDR3 runs to 14 residues. Per germline, CDR1 SGHRS and CDR2 YFSETQ. The CDR3 DNA reads as TGCGCCAGCAGCTTGGGGGACAGGGTGTATGGCTACACCTTC. Its translation is CASSLGDRVYGYTF. The full variable domain, rest sourced from reference TRBV5-1 and TRBJ1-2, is KAGVTQTPRYLIKTRGQQVTLSCSPISGHRSVSWYQQTPGQGLQFLFEYFSETQRNKGNFPGRFSGRQFSNSRSEMNVSTLELGDSALYLCASSLGDRVYGYTFGSGTRLTVV.

The genes are TRBV5-1 and TRBJ2-7; 9 bases agree with TRBD1. The junction had 4 bases not matched to a gene; V was cut back by 3 bases and J by 0 bases. The CDR3 is 15 amino acids. CDR1 and CDR2 (germline): SGHRS, YFSETQ. CDR3 DNA: TGCGCCAGCAGCTCGGGACAGGGAAGCTCCTACGAGCAGTACTTC. Its protein product is CASSSGQGSSYEQYF.

The chain has TRBV5-6 and TRBJ1-5, with D unclear. With 2 bases removed from V and 4 bases from J, the gap between germline ends came to 7 bases. This CDR3 has 13 residues. Per the germline V gene, CDR1 is SGHDT and CDR2 is YYEEEE. CDR3 sequence (DNA): TGTGCCAGCAGCTTCAGCCGTAATCAGCCCCAGCATTTT. This sequence encodes CASSFSRNQPQHF.

This clone was seen once. This CDR3 is CAVGTASNQPQHF. For the CDR3, the DNA is TGTGCTGTCGGGACAGCAAGCAATCAGCCCCAGCATTTT. This chain uses TRBV10-3 with TRBJ1-5; 7 bases align to TRBD1. CDR1 is ENHRY, CDR2 SYGVKD, per germline. The CDR3 is 13 amino acids.

The V call is TRBV2, the J call TRBJ1-4; D is uncertain. V was clipped by 6 bases and J by 0 bases, with 5 bases between them. Germline assignment: CDR1 SNHLY and CDR2 FYNNEI. CDR3 length equals 13 residues. The CDR3 bases are TGTGCCAGCAGGGATGCAACTAATGAAAAACTGTTTTTT. Its translation is CASRDATNEKLFF.